This is a list of T cell receptor beta chains from one sample in a study of cytotoxic CD8 clonotypes in ibrutinib-treated CLL. Assay: immunoSEQ multiplex PCR; the TCRdb copy retains only in-frame clones and omits some. This table holds approximately 190,000 clones, roughly 65% found once. Specimen: PBMCs, collected after 12 months of ibrutinib treatment. The receptors derive from a human donor with chronic lymphocytic leukemia. Both conserved end residues are part of each CDR3. A D gene is named only where the DNA matches it firmly. Only some rows state a clone size, as once, few, many or a class for expanded clones.

V gene	clone size	J gene	D gene	CDR3 protein	CDR3 DNA
TRBV20-1	once	TRBJ2-7	NA	CSARLLEQYF	TGCAGTGCGAGACTGCTAGAGCAGTACTTC
TRBV28	once	TRBJ1-4	NA	CASSIGGVRGEKLFF	TGTGCCAGCAGCATCGGGGGCGTGCGGGGTGAAAAACTGTTTTTT
TRBV5-1	NA	TRBJ1-5	NA	CASSLGFSGNQPQHF	TGCGCCAGCAGCTTGGGCTTTTCTGGGAATCAGCCCCAGCATTTT
TRBV5-1	NA	TRBJ1-1	TRBD1	CASSHRGPEAFF	TGCGCCAGCAGCCACAGGGGTCCTGAAGCTTTCTTT
TRBV5-1	NA	TRBJ2-3	NA	CASRSSLGADTQYF	TGCGCCAGCAGGAGTAGCTTGGGGGCAGATACGCAGTATTTT
TRBV6-5	NA	TRBJ2-3	TRBD1	CASRRQGGTDTQYF	TGTGCCAGCAGGCGACAGGGAGGCACAGATACGCAGTATTTT
TRBV7-3	NA	TRBJ1-2	TRBD1	CATLGDRGIYGYTF	TGTGCCACCCTGGGGGACAGGGGCATCTATGGCTACACCTTC
TRBV28	NA	TRBJ2-7	TRBD2	CASSSSGRREQYF	TGTGCCAGCAGTTCTAGCGGGAGGAGGGAGCAGTACTTC
TRBV18	NA	TRBJ1-1	TRBD1	CASSPPGQLNTEAFF	TGTGCCAGCTCACCACCGGGACAGTTGAACACTGAAGCTTTCTTT
TRBV12-5	NA	TRBJ1-2	NA	CASGWDYGYTF	TGTGCTAGTGGTTGGGACTATGGCTACACCTTC
TRBV5-1	NA	TRBJ1-2	NA	CASSLGVQNYGYTF	TGCGCCAGCAGCTTGGGGGTCCAAAACTATGGCTACACCTTC
TRBV7-3	NA	TRBJ2-1	TRBD2	CASSLGRSSGIAEQFF	TGTGCCAGCAGCTTAGGCCGGAGTAGCGGGATAGCTGAGCAGTTCTTC
TRBV11-2	once	TRBJ2-7	TRBD2	CASQAGLAGWYEQYF	TGTGCCAGTCAAGCCGGGCTAGCGGGATGGTACGAGCAGTACTTC
TRBV29-1	NA	TRBJ1-1	NA	CSVGQTNTEAFF	TGCAGCGTGGGACAAACGAACACTGAAGCTTTCTTT
TRBV7-6	NA	TRBJ1-4	NA	CASSLANEKLFF	TGTGCCAGCAGCTTAGCTAATGAAAAACTGTTTTTT
TRBV30	few	TRBJ1-2	NA	CAWSDHRTNYGYTF	TGTGCCTGGAGTGATCACAGGACTAACTATGGCTACACCTTC
TRBV28	once	TRBJ2-7	NA	CASSLQAQGKGWEQYF	TGTGCCAGCAGTTTACAAGCCCAAGGGAAAGGATGGGAGCAGTACTTC
TRBV19	NA	TRBJ1-1	TRBD1	CASLTQGTAAEAFF	TGTGCCAGTCTAACCCAAGGGACAGCCGCTGAAGCTTTCTTT
TRBV29-1	NA	TRBJ1-2	NA	CSVDRVFYGYTF	TGCAGCGTTGACAGAGTATTCTATGGCTACACCTTC
TRBV7-9	NA	TRBJ2-1	NA	CASSPREVGSYNEQFF	TGTGCCAGCAGCCCCAGAGAAGTAGGCTCCTACAATGAGCAGTTCTTC
TRBV9	NA	TRBJ2-5	NA	CASSPDMGVQETQYF	TGTGCCAGCAGCCCGGATATGGGTGTACAAGAGACCCAGTACTTC
TRBV12-1	NA	TRBJ2-2	NA	CASPPGANTGELFF	TGTGCCAGCCCCCCCGGGGCCAACACCGGGGAGCTGTTTTTT
TRBV27	NA	TRBJ2-5	NA	CASSLVGETQYF	TGTGCCAGCAGTTTGGTGGGAGAGACCCAGTACTTC
TRBV7-9	once	TRBJ1-4	NA	CASSPYEKLFF	TGTGCCAGCAGCCCCTATGAAAAACTGTTTTTT
TRBV4-3	few	TRBJ2-3	NA	CASSQDLSDTQYF	TGCGCCAGCAGCCAAGATCTGTCAGATACGCAGTATTTT
TRBV4-3	NA	TRBJ2-3	TRBD1	CASSKQGASDTQYF	TGCGCCAGCAGCAAACAGGGGGCGAGTGATACGCAGTATTTT
TRBV28	NA	TRBJ2-7	NA	CASSPTGPLYEQYF	TGTGCCAGCAGTCCGACAGGCCCCCTCTACGAGCAGTACTTC
TRBV5-6	NA	TRBJ2-5	NA	CASSFGQRQETQYF	TGTGCCAGCAGCTTCGGTCAGCGGCAAGAGACCCAGTACTTC
TRBV5-6	few	TRBJ2-3	TRBD2	CASSLDGRGTDTQYF	TGTGCCAGCAGCTTGGACGGGAGGGGGACAGATACGCAGTATTTT
TRBV9	NA	TRBJ1-5	NA	CASSVEGEDNSNQPQHF	TGTGCCAGCAGCGTAGAGGGGGAGGACAATAGCAATCAGCCCCAGCATTTT
TRBV11-2	once	TRBJ1-1	NA	CASSLGVNTEAFF	TGTGCCAGCAGCTTAGGGGTGAACACTGAAGCTTTCTTT
TRBV4-3	few	TRBJ2-7	NA	CASSQDHRVYEQYF	TGCGCCAGCAGCCAAGATCATCGGGTTTACGAGCAGTACTTC
TRBV7-2	NA	TRBJ2-7	NA	CASSSSREKASSSYEQYF	TGTGCCAGCAGCTCCTCCAGGGAGAAGGCTTCCAGCTCCTACGAGCAGTACTTC
TRBV10-3	few	TRBJ2-2	NA	CAIMGIRGQTGELFF	TGTGCCATCATGGGCATCAGGGGCCAAACCGGGGAGCTGTTTTTT
TRBV30	NA	TRBJ1-5	NA	CAWSSANPGAQHF	TGTGCCTGGAGTTCCGCGAACCCTGGGGCCCAGCATTTT
TRBV6-5	few	TRBJ1-3	NA	CASRRYSGNTIYF	TGTGCCAGCAGGAGGTACTCTGGAAACACCATATATTTT
TRBV6-5	once	TRBJ1-2	NA	CASSYSGGRYGYTF	TGTGCCAGCAGTTACTCGGGGGGCAGGTATGGCTACACCTTC
TRBV5-1	NA	TRBJ2-2	NA	CASSPIRGASTGELFF	TGCGCCAGCAGCCCAATTAGGGGGGCGAGCACCGGGGAGCTGTTTTTT
TRBV14	few	TRBJ1-5	NA	CASSHPNRGAHQPQHF	TGTGCCAGCAGCCACCCTAATCGAGGGGCACATCAGCCCCAGCATTTT
TRBV9	few	TRBJ1-2	NA	CASSATGHGYTF	TGTGCCAGCAGCGCAACAGGGCACGGCTACACCTTC
TRBV7-2	NA	TRBJ2-7	TRBD2	CASSLVAGAYEQYF	TGTGCCAGCAGCTTAGTAGCGGGAGCCTACGAGCAGTACTTC
TRBV18	NA	TRBJ1-2	NA	CASSPIQEHGDYGYTF	TGTGCCAGCTCACCGATTCAGGAGCATGGGGACTATGGCTACACCTTC
TRBV6-5	few	TRBJ2-3	NA	CASRVTGTPKDTQYF	TGTGCCAGCAGGGTTACCGGGACTCCCAAAGATACGCAGTATTTT
TRBV7-7	NA	TRBJ2-5	TRBD2	CASSLAGGTQYF	TGTGCTAGCAGCTTAGCGGGGGGGACCCAGTACTTC
TRBV6-5	few	TRBJ1-1	NA	CASSSPTGEEAFF	TGTGCCAGCAGTTCACCCACCGGTGAAGAAGCTTTCTTT
TRBV11-3	NA	TRBJ2-2	NA	CASSFDFPAGELFF	TGTGCCAGCAGCTTTGACTTCCCCGCCGGGGAGCTGTTTTTT
TRBV10-3	NA	TRBJ2-1	NA	CAISDTSYNEQFF	TGTGCCATCAGTGACACAAGCTACAATGAGCAGTTCTTC
TRBV30	few	TRBJ2-5	NA	CAWSARVETQYF	TGTGCCTGGAGTGCAAGGGTTGAGACCCAGTACTTC
TRBV28	NA	TRBJ1-2	TRBD1	CASRSGTGINNGYTF	TGTGCCAGCAGATCAGGGACAGGGATTAATAATGGCTACACCTTC
TRBV29-1	NA	TRBJ2-5	NA	CSVEDRGTAFQETQYF	TGCAGCGTTGAAGATCGCGGGACTGCTTTTCAAGAGACCCAGTACTTC
TRBV5-1	NA	TRBJ2-7	TRBD1	CASRGGQGSSYEQYF	TGCGCCAGCAGGGGCGGACAGGGGAGCTCCTACGAGCAGTACTTC
TRBV30	NA	TRBJ1-1	TRBD1	CAWSPPSGRGHTEAFF	TGTGCCTGGAGTCCCCCCTCGGGCAGGGGGCACACTGAAGCTTTCTTT
TRBV7-2	NA	TRBJ1-5	NA	CASRAGSQGNQPQHF	TGTGCCAGTCGCGCGGGATCACAGGGCAATCAGCCCCAGCATTTT